The source of this T cell receptor (beta chain) is a study of cytomegalovirus exposure and HLA in healthy donors. The study, taken as a whole, reports: Rates of TCR association differed by HLA locus in a later analysis, with DRB1 highest and HLA-C lowest. CMV antigen specificity was confirmed in vitro for a few CMV-associated chains. For most subjects, TCR beta sequences were reported to predict HLA-A and HLA-B alleles with accuracy.

As concerns this clone: The antigen is unknown.

The CDR3 loop spans 13 amino acids. The germline gives CDR1 ENHRY, CDR2 SYGVKD. Trimming left V 7 bases short and J 6 bases short, with 13 bases between. PCR amplification relied on 60 Vbeta primers (plus 13 Jbeta primers). Original processing notes: Later work found about 80 million unique TCR beta chains, with about 10 million shared. This table comes from immunoSEQ multiplex PCR, and its TCRdb copy is limited to in-frame clones, with some not included. That table gives V, J and clone size, and the DNA gave D and trimming. The sample includes approximately 210,000 clones, more than 60% seen only once; the top ten take 2.1%.

The sequence was obtained from a woman aged 25-40 years in good health and CMV-seropositive. V gene TRBV10-3 combines with J gene TRBJ2-1; D is unclear. The specimen sequenced was PBMCs. CDR3 DNA sequence: TGTGCCATCACGGAAACTACCCTCAATGAGCAGTTCTTC. It codes for CAITETTLNEQFF.